Listed below are T cell receptor beta chains from one sample, sequenced in a study of blood T cell repertoires in COVID-19. Some clones are missing from TCRdb's copy, which holds only in-frame ones; the method was immunoSEQ multiplex PCR. Counted here are fewer than 350,000 clones, roughly 90% occurring once; the ten biggest clones make up about 0.94%. Specimen: PBMCs or T cells enriched from blood (not recorded which). The source is a woman aged 25 to 39 who had been exposed to COVID-19. Both conserved end residues are part of each CDR3. The order of the fields is CDR3 length, clone size, D gene, V gene, J gene, CDR3 DNA, CDR3 protein. A D gene is named only where the DNA matches it firmly. Clone sizes are given selectively: once, few, many, or a class where the clone is expanded.

length: 15
size: .
D: TRBD1
V: TRBV7-3
J: TRBJ2-3
DNA: TGTGCCAGCAGCCCTGACAGGGTCGGCACAGATACGCAGTATTTT
CDR3: CASSPDRVGTDTQYF

length: 17
size: .
D: TRBD1
V: TRBV18
J: TRBJ1-5
DNA: TGTGCCAGCTCACCGGGATCTGAGAGACAGGGACACCAGCCCCAGCATTTT
CDR3: CASSPGSERQGHQPQHF

length: 13
size: .
D: .
V: TRBV19
J: TRBJ2-2
DNA: TGTGCCAGTAGTATAACGGAGGCCGGGGAGCTGTTTTTT
CDR3: CASSITEAGELFF

length: 14
size: .
D: .
V: TRBV2
J: TRBJ1-1
DNA: TGTGCCAGCAGGCGGGAGAGAAGGGACACTGAAGCTTTCTTT
CDR3: CASRRERRDTEAFF

length: 14
size: .
D: .
V: TRBV7-6
J: TRBJ2-7
DNA: TGTGCCAGCAGCTTAGCCAGAGCGGGTAGCGAGCAGTACTTC
CDR3: CASSLARAGSEQYF

length: 16
size: few
D: .
V: TRBV7-9
J: TRBJ2-2
DNA: TGTGCCAGCAGCTTAGCGTCGCTAGTCAACACCGGGGAGCTGTTTTTT
CDR3: CASSLASLVNTGELFF

length: 15
size: .
D: TRBD2
V: TRBV11-2
J: TRBJ2-7
DNA: TGTGCCAGCAGCTTAGAGGCTAGCGGGACTTACGAGCAGTACTTC
CDR3: CASSLEASGTYEQYF

length: 16
size: .
D: TRBD2
V: TRBV5-6
J: TRBJ2-7
DNA: TGTGCCAGCAGCGTCATGATTGGGAGGGCCTCCTACGAGCAGTACTTC
CDR3: CASSVMIGRASYEQYF

length: 15
size: .
D: .
V: TRBV28
J: TRBJ1-1
DNA: TGTGCCAGCAGTCTCTGGGTGCAGGGTGTCACTGAAGCTTTCTTT
CDR3: CASSLWVQGVTEAFF

length: 13
size: .
D: .
V: TRBV20-1
J: TRBJ2-5
DNA: TGCAGTGCTAGTCTGACAGGCCAAGAGACCCAGTACTTC
CDR3: CSASLTGQETQYF

length: 15
size: .
D: TRBD1
V: TRBV30
J: TRBJ1-1
DNA: TGTGCCTGGAGATTAAGGACAGGGCACTTCGGTGAAGCTTTCTTT
CDR3: CAWRLRTGHFGEAFF

length: 15
size: once
D: .
V: TRBV6-1
J: TRBJ2-7
DNA: TGTGCCAGCAGTGAAGCAATAGGGGTGGGCTACGAGCAGTACTTC
CDR3: CASSEAIGVGYEQYF

length: 15
size: once
D: .
V: TRBV19
J: TRBJ2-3
DNA: TGTGCCAGTAGCGACCAGGGCGCCTTGGGGGGTACGCAGTATTTT
CDR3: CASSDQGALGGTQYF

length: 15
size: .
D: TRBD1
V: TRBV5-4
J: TRBJ1-1
DNA: TGTGCCAGCAGCTTGAGAGGGGGCGATGGAACTGAAGCTTTCTTT
CDR3: CASSLRGGDGTEAFF

length: 11
size: .
D: .
V: TRBV12-3/TRBV12-4
J: TRBJ1-2
DNA: TGTGCCAGCAGTTTCGGGTATGGCTACACCTTC
CDR3: CASSFGYGYTF

length: 15
size: .
D: .
V: TRBV19
J: TRBJ2-3
DNA: TGTGCCAGTAGTATAAAGACTTTACTCACAGATACGCAGTATTTT
CDR3: CASSIKTLLTDTQYF

length: 17
size: .
D: .
V: TRBV3-1/TRBV3-2
J: TRBJ2-1
DNA: TGTGCCAGCAGCCGTCGGCTAGCGATGGACTCCTACAATGAGCAGTTCTTC
CDR3: CASSRRLAMDSYNEQFF

length: 16
size: .
D: TRBD2
V: TRBV7-6
J: TRBJ2-5
DNA: TGTGCCAGCAGCTTAGGACCGACTAGCGGGAGGGGGACCCAGTACTTC
CDR3: CASSLGPTSGRGTQYF

length: 14
size: .
D: TRBD1
V: TRBV4-1
J: TRBJ1-2
DNA: TGCGCCAGCAGCCCCGGGACAGGGGTATATGGCTACACCTTC
CDR3: CASSPGTGVYGYTF

length: 17
size: .
D: TRBD1
V: TRBV6-4
J: TRBJ1-5
DNA: TGTGCCAGCAGTGTCTCCCCGACAGGGCTAGGAGGTCAGCCCCAGCATTTT
CDR3: CASSVSPTGLGGQPQHF

length: 13
size: .
D: .
V: TRBV5-1
J: TRBJ2-5
DNA: TGCGCCAGCAGCTTGCAGTACCAAGAGACCCAGTACTTC
CDR3: CASSLQYQETQYF

length: 17
size: .
D: TRBD2
V: TRBV4-2
J: TRBJ2-7
DNA: TGTGCCAGCAGCCAAGGGGAGGGAACTAGCGGCTCCTACGAGCAGTACTTC
CDR3: CASSQGEGTSGSYEQYF

length: 18
size: many
D: .
V: TRBV3-1/TRBV3-2
J: TRBJ2-7
DNA: TGTGCCAGCAGCCAAGACCCCCTAACAGGGCTTCCCCTCTACGAGCAGTACTTC
CDR3: CASSQDPLTGLPLYEQYF

length: 14
size: .
D: TRBD1
V: TRBV28
J: TRBJ1-2
DNA: TGTGCCAGCAGTTTCGACAGGGGGCCCTATGGCTACACCTTC
CDR3: CASSFDRGPYGYTF

length: 17
size: .
D: TRBD1
V: TRBV3-1/TRBV3-2
J: TRBJ1-4
DNA: TGTGCCAGCAGCCAAGAGGACAGGGGGCGAGCTAATGAAAAACTGTTTTTT
CDR3: CASSQEDRGRANEKLFF

length: 22
size: .
D: TRBD1
V: TRBV19
J: TRBJ1-5
DNA: TGTGCCAGTAGTATCCGGGACAGGGGTCTCTTGCCTTCTTTCGAGGGCAATCAGCCCCAGCATTTT
CDR3: CASSIRDRGLLPSFEGNQPQHF

length: 14
size: .
D: .
V: TRBV9
J: TRBJ2-7
DNA: TGTGCCAGCAGCGTAGGTGGGGAGAGCTACGAGCAGTACTTC
CDR3: CASSVGGESYEQYF

length: 15
size: .
D: TRBD1
V: TRBV2
J: TRBJ2-3
DNA: TGTGCCAGCAGTGCCCGACAGGGGAGCACAGATACGCAGTATTTT
CDR3: CASSARQGSTDTQYF

length: 16
size: .
D: .
V: TRBV10-3
J: TRBJ1-4
DNA: TGTGCCATCAGTGACGGGTCCGTGGCAACTAATGAAAAACTGTTTTTT
CDR3: CAISDGSVATNEKLFF

length: 15
size: .
D: TRBD1
V: TRBV7-3
J: TRBJ1-1
DNA: TGTGCCAGCAGCTTAGGGACAGGGCTGGACACTGAAGCTTTCTTT
CDR3: CASSLGTGLDTEAFF

length: 15
size: .
D: .
V: TRBV28
J: TRBJ2-2
DNA: TGTGCCAGCAGTTTAACGGGGGTGAGGGACGGGGAGCTGTTTTTT
CDR3: CASSLTGVRDGELFF

length: 17
size: .
D: .
V: TRBV3-1/TRBV3-2
J: TRBJ1-1
DNA: TGTGCCAGCAGCCCAGAGGTGGACAGCCGACGGGGCACTGAAGCTTTCTTT
CDR3: CASSPEVDSRRGTEAFF

length: 14
size: .
D: TRBD1
V: TRBV11-2
J: TRBJ2-3
DNA: TGTGCCAGCAGCCTGGACAGGCAATCCGATACGCAGTATTTT
CDR3: CASSLDRQSDTQYF

length: 13
size: .
D: .
V: TRBV18
J: TRBJ1-5
DNA: TGTGCCAGCTCCCGACAGGGCAATCAGCCCCAGCATTTT
CDR3: CASSRQGNQPQHF

length: 14
size: .
D: TRBD1
V: TRBV7-9
J: TRBJ1-2
DNA: TGTGCCAGCAGCACCCTCACAGGGGACTATGGCTACACCTTC
CDR3: CASSTLTGDYGYTF

length: 15
size: .
D: TRBD1
V: TRBV11-1
J: TRBJ1-2
DNA: TGTGCCAGCAGCTTGGGACAGGGGCCTTACTATGGCTACACCTTC
CDR3: CASSLGQGPYYGYTF

length: 19
size: .
D: .
V: TRBV28
J: TRBJ2-7
DNA: TGTGCCAGCAGTTTATTCCTACAAACTATAAGCCCCCTAAACTACGAGCAGTACTTC
CDR3: CASSLFLQTISPLNYEQYF

length: 14
size: .
D: .
V: TRBV28
J: TRBJ1-5
DNA: .
CDR3: CASSSSTGNQPQHF

length: 14
size: .
D: TRBD1
V: TRBV3-1/TRBV3-2
J: TRBJ1-1
DNA: TGTGCCAGCAGCTCCCGGGACAGGAACACTGAAGCTTTCTTT
CDR3: CASSSRDRNTEAFF

length: 17
size: .
D: TRBD2
V: TRBV5-1
J: TRBJ2-4
DNA: TGCGCCAGCAGTCTGGGAGGGGTGCCGATGGGGAAAAACATTCAGTACTTC
CDR3: CASSLGGVPMGKNIQYF

length: 15
size: .
D: TRBD1
V: TRBV28
J: TRBJ2-7
DNA: TGTGCCAGCAGTTTATTTGGACAGGGGGCTGACGAGCAGTACTTC
CDR3: CASSLFGQGADEQYF

length: 14
size: .
D: TRBD1
V: TRBV5-6
J: TRBJ1-6
DNA: TGTGCCAGCAGCCGAACAGGGGCACGATCACCCCTCCACTTT
CDR3: CASSRTGARSPLHF

length: 15
size: .
D: .
V: TRBV2
J: TRBJ1-3
DNA: TGTGCCAGCAGTGAAGGGGCAGCCTCAGGAAACACCATATATTTT
CDR3: CASSEGAASGNTIYF

length: 14
size: .
D: TRBD1
V: TRBV5-1
J: TRBJ1-1
DNA: TGCGCCAGCAGCAGGGACAGAACTAACACTGAAGCTTTCTTT
CDR3: CASSRDRTNTEAFF

length: 15
size: .
D: .
V: TRBV27
J: TRBJ1-6
DNA: TGTGCCAGCAGGTCCAGGGCCGCGTCTAATTCACCCCTCCACTTT
CDR3: CASRSRAASNSPLHF

length: 14
size: .
D: .
V: TRBV6-5
J: TRBJ1-3
DNA: TGTGCCAGCAGTTACAGTCGGCAGGTGGACACCATATATTTT
CDR3: CASSYSRQVDTIYF

length: 12
size: .
D: .
V: TRBV2
J: TRBJ1-1
DNA: TGTGCCAGCAGTCCAGGGAACACTGAAGCTTTCTTT
CDR3: CASSPGNTEAFF

length: 15
size: .
D: .
V: TRBV5-1
J: TRBJ1-1
DNA: TGCGCCAGCAGCTTATCCGGGACAATGAACACTGAAGCTTTCTTT
CDR3: CASSLSGTMNTEAFF

length: 14
size: few
D: TRBD1
V: TRBV29-1
J: TRBJ1-5
DNA: TGCAGCGTACGGGGGCCAGGGGGAAATCAGCCCCAGCATTTT
CDR3: CSVRGPGGNQPQHF

length: 16
size: .
D: TRBD1
V: TRBV28
J: TRBJ2-2
DNA: TGTGCCAGCAGTTTTCCCGGGACAGGGAACACCGGGGAGCTGTTTTTT
CDR3: CASSFPGTGNTGELFF

length: 15
size: .
D: TRBD2
V: TRBV10-2
J: TRBJ2-1
DNA: TGCGCCAGCAGTGAGAGCGGGAGGCCCTACAATGAGCAGTTCTTC
CDR3: CASSESGRPYNEQFF

length: 13
size: .
D: .
V: TRBV21-1
J: TRBJ2-3
DNA: TGTGCCCTGGACAGGATATTCACAGATACGCAGTATTTT
CDR3: CALDRIFTDTQYF